Presented here are 2 T cell receptor beta chains from one specimen sequenced in a study of neurological immune-mediated disorders. TCRdb used MiXCR to reprocess the 5' RACE reads, holding one entry per CDR3 protein. This repertoire shows 110,000 or so distinct CDR3 sequences, about 3.4% found once; its top ten account for roughly 1.3%. Sequenced material: PBMCs. These receptors all stem from a woman aged 25 to 45 with multiple sclerosis.

The table lists this clonotype with many counts. V gene TRBV6-2 or TRBV6-3 combines with J gene TRBJ1-2; D gene ambiguous. Trimming removed 7 bases at V and 3 bases at J, with 24 bases between. The CDR3 is 17 amino acids. Germline V gene data show CDR1 as MNHEY and CDR2 as SVGEGT. The CDR3, as DNA: TGTGCCAGCACCCCTTTCTCCCGGCGGCTCAGGTACTATGGCTACACCTTC. Protein sequence: CASTPFSRRLRYYGYTF.

This clonotype was detected many times. The rearrangement joins TRBV5-1 to TRBJ2-2, with D uncertain. The CDR3 totals 13 residues. Germline V gene lookup returns CDR1 SGHRS and CDR2 YFSETQ. Trimming pared 1 base from V and 7 bases from J, leaving 8 bases between. This CDR3 is CASSLQLGGELFF. For the CDR3, the DNA is TGCGCCAGCAGCTTGCAGCTGGGCGGGGAGCTGTTTTTT.